This TCR beta chain appears in the sequencing data of a study of T cells in Graves' hyperthyroidism and ophthalmopathy. Many counts were recorded for this clonotype. RNA transcripts served as the template for amplifying TCR beta CDR3 regions. The HTBI primer set served for first-round RT-PCR of the TCR CDR3. MiXCR, run by TCRdb on the multiplex PCR reads, gives a single entry per CDR3 protein. The data show roughly 740,000 distinct CDR3 sequences, about 15% seen once. Trimming removed 7 bases from V and 6 bases from J; junction bases left unmatched: 9. The germline V gene encodes CDR1 SNHLY and CDR2 FYNNEI. The CDR3 has 14 amino acids.

This clonotype was sampled from a man between 18 and 35 years old with Graves' hyperthyroidism. The specimen was blood. The rearrangement uses TRBV2 and TRBJ1-5; 7 bases match TRBD1. The CDR3 is CASNRQGGPQPQHF. The CDR3 DNA is TGTGCCAGCAATAGACAGGGAGGGCCTCAGCCCCAGCATTTT.